Shown below are 7 T cell receptor beta chains from a single sample sequenced in a study of shared clonotypes between healthy human individuals. Sequenced by immunoSEQ multiplex PCR; TCRdb stores in-frame clones only, minus some. The top ten clones hold around 1.4% of a sample with some 980,000 clones, approximately 80% of them seen once. The source material was memory CD4+ T cells sorted from blood. Subset defined: CD45RA-negative fraction. The receptors were gathered from a young man in good health.

This chain uses TRBV7-8 with TRBJ1-1; the D gene is possibly TRBD1 (6 bases). V was clipped by 2 bases and J by 8 bases, with 12 bases between them. Germline values: CDR1 SGHVS, CDR2 FQNEAQ. The CDR3 length is 13 residues. The CDR3 protein is CASSLNRQGEAFF. CDR3 DNA sequence: TGTGCCAGCAGCTTAAATCGGCAGGGGGAAGCTTTCTTT.

CDR3 nucleotide sequence: TGTGCCAGCAGCGTCTTGCAGCATAATTTAAACTATGGCTACACCTTC. This sequence encodes CASSVLQHNLNYGYTF. This chain joins TRBV2 and TRBJ1-2; unclear D gene. This CDR3 is 16 amino acids long. The V and J ends lost 6 bases and 2 bases respectively, with 19 bases between them. Germline CDR1 reads SNHLY; CDR2 reads FYNNEI.

This clone was seen a handful of times. The V gene is TRBV27, the J gene TRBJ1-6; D gene ambiguous. V shed 8 bases and J shed 1 base, with 21 bases lying between them. CDR1 is MNHEY, CDR2 SMNVEV, per germline (reference sequence). CDR3 length: 18 amino acids. This CDR3 reads CASRSGNRGWSYNSPLHF. The CDR3 nucleotides are TGTGCCAGCCGCTCTGGGAACCGCGGATGGTCCTATAATTCACCCCTCCACTTT.

The rearrangement uses TRBV15 and TRBJ1-5; TRBD1 aligns across 7 bases. The ends lost 1 base at V and 5 bases at J; junction bases unmatched: 5. CDR3 size: 15 residues. Germline CDR1 reads LNHNV; CDR2 reads YYDKDF (reference sequence). The CDR3 protein is CATSRVGTVDQPQHF. In nucleotides, the CDR3 is TGTGCCACCAGCAGAGTCGGGACAGTTGATCAGCCCCAGCATTTT.

The chain carries TRBV7-7 and TRBJ2-2; 9 positions match TRBD2. CDR3 length: 12 amino acids. The germline CDR1 and CDR2 sequences are SSHAT and FNYEAQ (reference sequence). Here the CDR3 DNA reads TGTGCTAGCGGTAGCGGGGGCGGGGAGCTGTTTTTT. Its protein product is CASGSGGGELFF.

The CDR3 reads CATSLRPFLGELFF. The CDR3 coding sequence is TGTGCCACCAGCTTAAGACCTTTTCTCGGGGAGCTGTTTTTT. J is TRBJ2-2 and V is TRBV15; D ambiguous. The germline CDR1 and CDR2 sequences are LNHNV and YYDKDF (reference sequence). The V and J ends lost 5 bases and 7 bases respectively, with 14 bases between them. The CDR3 runs 14 residues.

This chain joins TRBV18 and TRBJ2-5; no clear D gene. Germline V lookup: CDR1 KGHSH, CDR2 LQKENI. Deletions cut 0 bases from V and 1 base from J, with 9 bases between. The CDR3 has 15 amino acids. CDR3 DNA: TGTGCCAGCTCACCACCGAGACTGCTCCAAGAGACCCAGTACTTC. It encodes CASSPPRLLQETQYF.